These 19 T cell receptor beta chains were sequenced from one sample in a study of T-cell reconstitution after alpha-beta-depleted transplantation in children. Researchers prepared the TCRbeta library using unique molecular identifiers, the study reports. TCRdb processed the PCR reads anew with MiXCR; each CDR3 protein has one entry. The sample comprises over 90,000 distinct CDR3 sequences, roughly 7.6% of which are singletons, and about 15% rests with the top ten. The specimen comprised PBMCs, sampled before TCRalphabeta/CD19-depleted stem cell transplant. Every receptor here comes from a boy between 2 and 10 years old with acute lymphoblastic leukemia, due to receive a stem cell transplant.

This clonotype came up many times. The chain recombines TRBV28 with TRBJ1-3; D ambiguous. The ends were cut back, 5 bases at V and 4 bases at J, with 6 bases in the middle. The CDR3 loop spans 12 amino acids. Germline values: CDR1 MDHEN, CDR2 SYDVKM. The CDR3 coding sequence is TGTGCCAGCAGTACCCAGGGAAACACCATATATTTT. This codes for CASSTQGNTIYF.

This clonotype has only a few counts. The genes are TRBV20-1 and TRBJ2-5, with unresolved D. The CDR3 runs to 11 residues. Germline CDR1 and CDR2: DFQATT and SNEGSKA (reference sequence). Trimming shortened V by 4 bases and J by 1 base, and 4 bases separated the two germline ends. CDR3 protein: CSATPQETQYF. CDR3 DNA: TGCAGTGCTACCCCCCAAGAGACCCAGTACTTC.

This chain joins TRBV12-3 or TRBV12-4 and TRBJ2-1; D possibly matches TRBD1 or TRBD2 (5 bases each). This CDR3 is built from 13 residues. V was pared by 7 bases and J by 8 bases, with 15 bases between. The CDR3 loop is CASNWGSSYEQFF. In DNA, the CDR3 is TGTGCCAGCAACTGGGGGAGTAGCTATGAGCAGTTCTTC.

In this sample, this clonotype turned up many times. The chain links TRBV6-5 to TRBJ2-7; a possible D gene is TRBD2 (6 bases). Germline V gene lookup returns CDR1 MNHEY and CDR2 SVGAGI. The CDR3 runs 14 residues. V dropped 4 bases and J dropped 2 bases, with 12 bases sitting between them. CDR3 loop: CASSLGTYAYEQYF. The CDR3 nucleotides read TGTGCCAGCAGTTTGGGGACTTACGCCTACGAGCAGTACTTC.

A remark on this clonotype: A much larger clone is a single base away; this may be a read error. This chain uses TRBV20-1 with TRBJ1-1, with unresolved D. Per germline, CDR1 DFQATT and CDR2 SNEGSKA (reference sequence). The CDR3 loop spans 17 amino acids. The CDR3 is CCAREAGFLEKGAEAFF. As DNA, the CDR3 is TGCTGTGCTAGAGAGGCGGGATTCTTGGAGAAGGGAGCTGAAGCTTTCTTT.

The gene calls are TRBV20-1 and TRBJ2-7, with D perhaps matching TRBD1 (6 bases). CDR1 is DFQATT, CDR2 SNEGSKA, per germline (reference sequence). This CDR3 contains 15 residues. V was cut by 4 bases and J by 0 bases, with 16 bases left in between. The CDR3 region is CSANAPTGLSYEQYF. Here the CDR3 DNA reads TGCAGTGCTAATGCCCCGACAGGCCTCTCCTACGAGCAGTACTTC.

This clonotype has at least ten counts. CDR3 nucleotide sequence: TGTGCCAGCAGCTTCTACCCTCTTAGACAGGCTAACGAGCAGTACTTC. Amino acids: CASSFYPLRQANEQYF. The chain employs TRBV11-2 and TRBJ2-7; tentative D call: TRBD1 (6 bases). Trimming took off 3 bases at V and 5 bases at J, with 20 bases between the two ends. CDR3 length: 16 amino acids. Germline V gives CDR1 SGHAT, CDR2 FQNNGV.

This clonotype was counted between two and nine times. The chain carries TRBV20-1 and TRBJ2-7; possibly TRBD2 for D (6 bases). The germline V gene encodes CDR1 DFQATT and CDR2 SNEGSKA (reference sequence). This CDR3 region has 12 residues. Trimming removed 5 bases from V and 4 bases from J, with 12 bases in between. CDR3 nucleotides: TGCAGTGCTCGAGGGGAGGTTTACGAGCAGTACTTC. Protein sequence: CSARGEVYEQYF.

In this sample, this clonotype turned up many times. The chain is built from TRBV5-1 and TRBJ2-3; possibly TRBD1 for D (5 bases). From germline, CDR1 is SGHRS and CDR2 YFSETQ. There are 14 residues in the CDR3. V lost 0 bases to trimming and J lost 6 bases, with 11 bases between them. The CDR3 loop is CASSLEAGSDTQYF. For the CDR3, the DNA is TGCGCCAGCAGCTTGGAGGCAGGGTCGGATACGCAGTATTTT.

Many counts were recorded for this clonotype. This sequence joins TRBV6-1 and TRBJ2-1; 9 nucleotides match TRBD1. J gave up 7 bases and V 6 bases, and 4 bases lay outside the gene matches. The germline gives CDR1 MNHNS, CDR2 SASEGT. The CDR3 consists of 13 residues. The CDR3 nucleotides read TGTGCCAGCAGCCCGACAGGGGGGAATGAGCAGTTCTTC. Residues: CASSPTGGNEQFF.

This clonotype was seen repeatedly, ten times or more. V and J are TRBV25-1 and TRBJ2-1; the D is unclear. The V gene lost 0 bases and the J gene lost 2 bases, with 5 bases spanning the gap. Looked up from germline, CDR1 is MGHDK and CDR2 is SYGVNS. This CDR3 has 14 residues. The CDR3 bases are TGTGCCAGCAGTGAATATTTGACCTACAATGAGCAGTTCTTC. Translating gives CASSEYLTYNEQFF.

By share of the sample, this clonotype is hyperexpanded (1% or more). V gene TRBV7-2 combines with J gene TRBJ2-1; 11 bases are a match to TRBD2. Germline V gives CDR1 SGHTA, CDR2 FQGNSA. Unmatched junction bases numbered 13, after V lost 7 bases and J lost 5 bases. The CDR3 runs to 17 residues. In DNA form, the CDR3 reads TGTGCCAGCACCCCCCCGGATCTAGCGGGGGGCCACAATGAGCAGTTCTTC. It is translated as CASTPPDLAGGHNEQFF.

The genes are TRBV6-2 or TRBV6-3 and TRBJ2-7; TRBD2 aligns across 7 bases. The CDR3 sequence is 13 residues long. V lost 2 bases to trimming and J lost 3 bases; unmatched junction nucleotides: 1. CDR1 and CDR2 from the germline V gene are MNHEY and SVGEGT. Here the CDR3 reads CASSYRTSYEQYF. CDR3 sequence (DNA): TGTGCCAGCAGTTACAGGACTAGCTACGAGCAGTACTTC.

The V and J genes are TRBV18 and TRBJ1-6; D might be TRBD1 (5 bases). Germline CDR1 reads KGHSH; CDR2 reads LQKENI. V dropped 4 bases and J dropped 0 bases, with 13 bases sitting between them. This CDR3 is 17 amino acids long. DNA of the CDR3: TGTGCCAGCTCACTATCCAGGGCCAGCTCCTATAATTCACCCCTCCACTTT. Encoded protein: CASSLSRASSYNSPLHF.

This clonotype has a count of ten or more. The chain uses TRBV12-3 or TRBV12-4 and TRBJ1-2; D is perhaps TRBD1 (5 bases). The CDR3 covers 15 residues. Trimming removed 3 bases at V and 2 bases at J, with 13 bases between. CDR3 coding DNA: TGTGCCAGCAGTTTGGGGGTCGAGTTAAACTATGGCTACACCTTC. Translated: CASSLGVELNYGYTF.

V gene TRBV12-3 or TRBV12-4 combines with J gene TRBJ1-2; D might be TRBD1 (6 bases). The CDR3 length is 17 residues. Trimming cost V 8 bases and J 4 bases, with 26 bases left between them. Written as DNA, the CDR3 is TGTGCCAGCGCGGCTGGCGGGTCCGTGGGGGCAGGCTATGGCTACACCTTC. It yields the protein CASAAGGSVGAGYGYTF.

This clonotype appeared many times. The rearrangement uses TRBV20-1 and TRBJ2-3; TRBD2 matches 7 bases. The CDR3 consists of 15 residues. CDR1 and CDR2 from the germline V gene are DFQATT and SNEGSKA (reference sequence). V shed 1 base, J shed 0 bases, and the junction held 4 bases outside the gene matches. The CDR3 spells CSARGRDYSTDTQYF. The CDR3 region has the DNA TGCAGTGCTAGAGGCCGGGACTACAGCACAGATACGCAGTATTTT.

The V gene is TRBV6-2 or TRBV6-3, the J gene TRBJ1-5; D is perhaps TRBD1 (6 bases). The CDR3 has 15 amino acids. V dropped 2 bases and J dropped 2 bases, with 10 bases sitting between them. Germline values: CDR1 MNHEY, CDR2 SVGEGT. Here the CDR3 reads CASSYAAGGNQPQHF. For the CDR3, the DNA is TGTGCCAGCAGTTACGCGGCAGGGGGCAATCAGCCCCAGCATTTT.

This clonotype was seen more than once but under ten times. The chain is built from TRBV12-3 or TRBV12-4 and TRBJ2-7, with 9 bases matching TRBD1. The CDR3 is 12 amino acids. The trim removed 6 bases at V and 4 bases at J, leaving 1 base unmatched. CDR3 coding DNA: TGTGCCAGCAGGGGACAGGGATACGAGCAGTACTTC. As protein: CASRGQGYEQYF.